This TCR beta chain was sequenced for a study of T cells expressing NK-cell markers. Study summary: The eight sequenced donors comprised seven who were HCMV-seropositive and one who was seronegative. General observations from the study: These clonotypes, the leaders elsewhere, also led the CD3+CD56-NKG2C+ fraction in four donors. Of the CD8+ T cells in roughly 6 donors, roughly 1.0-7.0% belonged to dominant NKG2C+ clonotypes.

CDR1 SGHRS and CDR2 YFSETQ come from the germline V gene. The CDR3 contains 17 residues. Template switching by 5'RACE with UMIs generated the TCR beta cDNA. No DNA is given; TCRdb re-called the 5' RACE reads and lists each CDR3 protein once. The sample's table shows about 300,000 distinct CDR3 sequences. Points on this clonotype: What it binds is unknown.

V is TRBV5-1 and J is TRBJ1-4. The sequence derives from a woman between 18 and 75 years old in good health. Specimen: blood T cells: a sorted CD56 or NKG2C T cell subset, CD4+ or CD8+ T cells, or bulk PBMC T cells (not recorded which). CDR3 residues: CASSLGSKAAYWEKLFF.